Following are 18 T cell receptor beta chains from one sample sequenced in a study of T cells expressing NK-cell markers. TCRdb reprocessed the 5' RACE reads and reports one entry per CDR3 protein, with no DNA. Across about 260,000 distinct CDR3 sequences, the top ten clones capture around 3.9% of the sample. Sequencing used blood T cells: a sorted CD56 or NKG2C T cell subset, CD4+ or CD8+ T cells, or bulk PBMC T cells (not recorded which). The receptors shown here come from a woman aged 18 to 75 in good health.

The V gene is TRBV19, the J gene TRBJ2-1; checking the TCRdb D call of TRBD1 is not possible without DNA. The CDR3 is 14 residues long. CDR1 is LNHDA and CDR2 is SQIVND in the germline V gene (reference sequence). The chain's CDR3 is CASRGTGKGNEQFF.

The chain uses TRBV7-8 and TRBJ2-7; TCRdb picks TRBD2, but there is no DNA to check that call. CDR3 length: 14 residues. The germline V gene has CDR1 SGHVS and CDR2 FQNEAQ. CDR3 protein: CASSLRGPSLEQYF.

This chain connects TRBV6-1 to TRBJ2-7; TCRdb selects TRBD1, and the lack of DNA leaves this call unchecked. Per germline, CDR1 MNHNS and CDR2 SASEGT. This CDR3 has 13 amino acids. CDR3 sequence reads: CASREWDAYEQYF.

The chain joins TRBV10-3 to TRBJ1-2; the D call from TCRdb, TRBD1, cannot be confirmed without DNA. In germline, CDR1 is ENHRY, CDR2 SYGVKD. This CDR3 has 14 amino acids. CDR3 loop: CAIRGDSLGYGYTF.

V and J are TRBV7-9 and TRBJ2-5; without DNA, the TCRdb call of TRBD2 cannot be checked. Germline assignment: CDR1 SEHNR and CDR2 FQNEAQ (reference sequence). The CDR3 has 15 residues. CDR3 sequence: CASSEAGGRGETQYF.

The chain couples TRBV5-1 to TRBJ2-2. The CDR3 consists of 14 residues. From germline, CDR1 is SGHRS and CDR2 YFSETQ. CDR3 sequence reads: CASSLERVTGELFF.

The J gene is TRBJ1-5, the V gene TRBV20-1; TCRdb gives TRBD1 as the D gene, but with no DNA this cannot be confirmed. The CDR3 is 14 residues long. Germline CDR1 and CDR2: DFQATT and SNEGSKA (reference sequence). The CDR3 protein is CSAHPGTSNQPQHF.

The CDR3 sequence is CSVWGQGNTEAFF. The rearrangement joins TRBV20-1 to TRBJ1-1; the TCRdb D gene call, TRBD1, has no DNA to confirm it. Germline loops: CDR1 DFQATT, CDR2 SNEGSKA (reference sequence). CDR3 length: 13 residues.

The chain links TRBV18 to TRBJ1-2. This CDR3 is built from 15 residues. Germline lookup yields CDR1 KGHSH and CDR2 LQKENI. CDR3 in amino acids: CASSLTNGGDGGYTF.

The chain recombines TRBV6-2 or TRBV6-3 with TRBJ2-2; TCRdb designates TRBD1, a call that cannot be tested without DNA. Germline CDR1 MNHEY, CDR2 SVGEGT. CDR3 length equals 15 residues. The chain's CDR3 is CASRKGQGSTGELFF.

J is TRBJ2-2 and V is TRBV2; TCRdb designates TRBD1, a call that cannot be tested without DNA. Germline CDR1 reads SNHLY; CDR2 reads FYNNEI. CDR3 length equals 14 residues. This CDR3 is CASMGTENTGELFF.

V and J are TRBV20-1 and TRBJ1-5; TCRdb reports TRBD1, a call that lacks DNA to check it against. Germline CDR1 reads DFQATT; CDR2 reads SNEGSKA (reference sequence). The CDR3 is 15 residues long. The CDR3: CSASVPAYSNQPQHF.

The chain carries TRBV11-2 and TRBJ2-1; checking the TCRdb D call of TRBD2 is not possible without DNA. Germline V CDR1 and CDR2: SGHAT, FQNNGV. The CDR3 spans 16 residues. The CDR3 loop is CASSHVAGTSAREQFF.

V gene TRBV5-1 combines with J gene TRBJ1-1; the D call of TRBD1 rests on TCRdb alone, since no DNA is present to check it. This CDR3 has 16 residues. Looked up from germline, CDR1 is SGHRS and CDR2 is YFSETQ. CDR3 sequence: CASSWGDRDENTEAFF.

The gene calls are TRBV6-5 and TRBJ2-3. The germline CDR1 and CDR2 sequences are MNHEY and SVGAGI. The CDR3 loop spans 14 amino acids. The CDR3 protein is CASSYTRIADTQYF.

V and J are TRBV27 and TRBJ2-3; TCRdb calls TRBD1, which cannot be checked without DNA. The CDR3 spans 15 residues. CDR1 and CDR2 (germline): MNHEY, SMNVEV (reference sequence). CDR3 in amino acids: CASSLLGGRGDTQYF.

CDR3 sequence reads: CASSQMGENIQYF. This chain links TRBV5-1 with TRBJ2-4; there is no DNA to check the TCRdb D call of TRBD1. Germline CDR1 SGHRS, CDR2 YFSETQ. CDR3 length equals 13 residues.

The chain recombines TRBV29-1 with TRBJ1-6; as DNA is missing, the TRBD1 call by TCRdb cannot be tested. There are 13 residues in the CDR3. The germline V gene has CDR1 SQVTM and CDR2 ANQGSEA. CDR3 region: CSAGTDYNSPLHF. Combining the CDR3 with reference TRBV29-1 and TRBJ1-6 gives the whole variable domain SAVISQKPSRDICQRGTSLTIQCQVDSQVTMMFWYRQQPGQSLTLIATANQGSEATYESGFVIDKFPISRPNLTFSTLTVSNMSPEDSSIYLCSAGTDYNSPLHFGNGTRLTVT.